This TCR beta chain was sequenced in a study of shared clonotypes between healthy human individuals. Study findings and constraints: The study found lower generation probabilities in non-shared clonotypes than in those shared by all four donors.

As for this clone: Its target is not known.

Sequencing was performed with immunoSEQ multiplex PCR; in TCRdb, only in-frame clones are kept and a portion is missing. This sample has about 2.3 million clones, with under 95% found just once. V shed 7 bases and J shed 3 bases, with 5 bases lying between them. This CDR3 is built from 11 residues. Germline lookup yields CDR1 SNHLY and CDR2 FYNNEI. The chain has TRBV2 and TRBJ2-3; no definite D call. The TCR was taken from a man in his late teens or twenties in good health. Some clones in this sample may be carry-over from other donors' samples. Material: naive CD4+ T cells from PBMCs. Described subset: CD45RA+ positively selected. CDR3 sequence (DNA): TGTGCCAGCAAGGTGACAGATACGCAGTATTTT. Encoded protein: CASKVTDTQYF.